What follows is one T cell receptor beta chain and its context. What it binds is unknown. PCR primers comprised 60 Vbeta and 13 Jbeta primers. Sequencing used immunoSEQ multiplex PCR; TCRdb keeps in-frame clones, though not all of them. The sample records 150,000 or so clones, about three quarters being singletons. These data are taken from a study of cytomegalovirus exposure and HLA in healthy donors. The study, taken as a whole, reports: Cytomegalovirus status, reportedly, was diagnosed with high specificity and sensitivity by the classifier.

CDR3 length: 16 residues. V lost 3 bases, J lost 4 bases, and 6 bases stayed unmatched. Germline V lookup: CDR1 SEHNR, CDR2 FQNEAQ (reference sequence). The TCR originated in a man in his forties in good health and CMV-seropositive. The sample consisted of PBMCs. The chain is built from TRBV7-9 and TRBJ1-4; TRBD1 aligns across 9 bases. CDR3: CASSLGTGTDNEKLFF. CDR3 bases: TGTGCCAGCAGCTTGGGGACAGGGACCGATAATGAAAAACTGTTTTTT.